These 24 T cell receptor beta chains originate from one sample sequenced in a study of blood T cell repertoires in COVID-19. Clones were read by immunoSEQ multiplex PCR, and TCRdb kept only the in-frame ones, dropping some. The data hold 200,000 to 250,000 clones, with approximately 84% observed a single time. The specimen sequenced was PBMCs or T cells enriched from blood (not recorded which). These receptors all stem from a man aged 40-55 years who had recovered from COVID-19.

V usage is TRBV5-1 and J usage is TRBJ2-5; 7 positions match TRBD2. The CDR3 sequence is 18 residues long. Looked up from germline, CDR1 is SGHRS and CDR2 is YFSETQ. The ends lost 0 bases at V and 4 bases at J; junction bases unmatched: 15. In nucleotides, the CDR3 is TGCGCCAGCAGCTTGGCCGAGACTAGCCTTAGAGGGGCAGAGACCCAGTACTTC. It yields the protein CASSLAETSLRGAETQYF.

The rearrangement joins TRBV5-5 to TRBJ1-1; possibly TRBD1 for D (5 bases). Germline V CDR1 and CDR2: SGHKS, YYEKEE (reference sequence). The V end lost 1 base, the J end lost 4 bases, and 11 bases lay between the germline ends. This CDR3 is 14 amino acids long. The CDR3 DNA is TGTGCCAGCAGCTTGAGGACAAGGGGCACTGAAGCTTTCTTT. This encodes CASSLRTRGTEAFF.

The rearrangement uses TRBV29-1 and TRBJ2-7; weak D call: TRBD1 (6 bases). Per germline, CDR1 SQVTM and CDR2 ANQGSEA. There are 11 residues in the CDR3. V lost 4 bases and J 6 bases, leaving 10 bases between the germline ends. The CDR3 sequence: CSVAQGSEQYF. The CDR3 coding sequence is TGCAGCGTTGCACAGGGCAGCGAGCAGTACTTC.

The chain carries TRBV19 and TRBJ1-5; 8 nucleotides agree with TRBD1. Germline values: CDR1 LNHDA, CDR2 SQIVND (reference sequence). The CDR3 runs 16 residues. V dropped 1 base and J dropped 9; count of bases not matched to a gene: 11. The CDR3 loop reads CASSIGWTGSDPPQHF. CDR3 sequence (DNA): TGTGCCAGTAGTATAGGTTGGACAGGGTCGGATCCGCCCCAGCATTTT.

The chain is built from TRBV5-6 and TRBJ2-7; D is undetermined. Trimming removed 0 bases from V and 0 bases from J, with 10 bases in between. This CDR3 region has 15 residues. Germline CDR1 and CDR2: SGHDT and YYEEEE. CDR3 protein: CASSLARLSSYEQYF. CDR3 DNA: TGTGCCAGCAGCTTGGCCAGGTTGAGCTCCTACGAGCAGTACTTC.

This chain connects TRBV2 to TRBJ2-1; the match to TRBD1 covers 7 bases. Germline V gene sequence: CDR1 SNHLY, CDR2 FYNNEI. This CDR3 region has 14 residues. J was trimmed by 0 bases and V by 10 bases; bases with no gene match: 6. The CDR3: CANSRQGSYNEQFF. The CDR3 coding sequence is TGTGCCAACTCCCGACAGGGCTCCTACAATGAGCAGTTCTTC. Full variable domain (rest looked up from reference TRBV2 and TRBJ2-1): EPEVTQTPSHQVTQMGQEVILRCVPISNHLYFYWYRQILGQKVEFLVSFYNNEISEKSEIFDDQFSVERPDGSNFTLKIRSTKLEDSAMYFCANSRQGSYNEQFFGPGTRLTVL.

This clone was recorded only once. The genes are TRBV19 and TRBJ1-5; 8 bases are a match to TRBD1. V lost 9 bases and J lost 2; bases outside the gene matches: 18. Germline loops: CDR1 LNHDA, CDR2 SQIVND (reference sequence). The CDR3 runs to 18 residues. CDR3 sequence: CARRPPGQGWVCNQPQHF. Written as DNA, the CDR3 is TGTGCCAGGAGACCACCTGGACAGGGTTGGGTGTGCAATCAGCCCCAGCATTTT.

The rearrangement joins TRBV7-6 to TRBJ2-1, with 8 bases lining up with TRBD2. The ends lost 4 bases at V and 0 bases at J; junction bases unmatched: 5. Germline V gene data show CDR1 as SGHVS and CDR2 as FNYEAQ. This CDR3 region has 16 residues. The CDR3 loop reads CASSSERGSSYNEQFF. DNA of the CDR3: TGTGCCAGCAGCTCAGAGCGGGGGAGCTCCTACAATGAGCAGTTCTTC.

V is TRBV6-1 and J is TRBJ2-7; 8 bases agree with TRBD1. CDR3 length: 17 residues. V was pared by 2 bases and J by 7 bases, with 16 bases of the junction left unmatched. Germline V gene lookup returns CDR1 MNHNS and CDR2 SASEGT. The chain's CDR3 is CASSENNLGQGTEEQYF. The DNA of the CDR3 is TGTGCCAGCAGTGAAAACAACCTAGGACAGGGTACCGAGGAGCAGTACTTC.

The CDR3 loop reads CAWSQGRREPQHF. CDR3 DNA: TGTGCCTGGAGTCAGGGTCGAAGGGAGCCCCAGCATTTT. This chain links TRBV30 with TRBJ1-5, with D maybe TRBD1 (5 bases). The germline V gene encodes CDR1 GTSNPN and CDR2 SVGIG (reference sequence). The CDR3 has 13 amino acids. Trimming took off 2 bases at V and 8 bases at J, with 13 bases between the two ends.

This clone was recorded once. The rearrangement joins TRBV19 to TRBJ2-1; TRBD2 matches at 7 bases. Germline CDR1 is LNHDA and CDR2 is SQIVND (reference sequence). The CDR3 loop spans 16 amino acids. V was pared by 2 bases and J by 5 bases, with 9 bases of the junction left unmatched. The CDR3 nucleotides are TGTGCCAGTAGTATATTGGGGGGGAAGGTCCACAATGAGCAGTTCTTC. Protein: CASSILGGKVHNEQFF.

The DNA for the CDR3 is TGCGCCAGCAGCTTGGAGTTACAGGATCTAAACTATGGCTACACCTTC. Its protein is CASSLELQDLNYGYTF. The rearrangement links TRBV5-1 to TRBJ1-2; TRBD1 might be the D (5 bases). The V and J ends lost 0 bases and 2 bases respectively, with 14 bases between them. Germline lookup yields CDR1 SGHRS and CDR2 YFSETQ. The CDR3 is made up of 16 amino acids.

This CDR3 reads CASRPSGGPYNEQFF. The CDR3 DNA sequence: TGTGCCAGCAGGCCTAGCGGGGGACCCTACAATGAGCAGTTCTTC. The genes are TRBV7-9 and TRBJ2-1; 10 bases match TRBD2. Germline CDR1 reads SEHNR; CDR2 reads FQNEAQ (reference sequence). CDR3 length: 15 residues. Germline trimming cut 6 bases from V and 2 bases from J; bases unmatched to any gene: 4.

This clone appeared a few times. This chain's CDR3 is CASSVGGGGTYEQYF. For the CDR3, the DNA is TGTGCCAGCAGCGTAGGGGGAGGGGGAACCTACGAGCAGTACTTC. This rearrangement joins TRBV9 to TRBJ2-7; TRBD2 might be the D (7 bases). CDR1 and CDR2 (germline): SGDLS, YYNGEE. CDR3 length: 15 residues. The V end lost 0 bases, the J end lost 2 bases, and 12 bases lay between the germline ends.

The chain recombines TRBV7-9 with TRBJ2-5, with a weak D call TRBD2 (6 bases). This CDR3 has 14 amino acids. Per germline, CDR1 SEHNR and CDR2 FQNEAQ (reference sequence). V dropped 5 bases and J dropped 5 bases, with 15 bases sitting between them. In DNA form, the CDR3 reads TGTGCCAGCAGCGCCTGGACTACCGGGGAGACCCAGTACTTC. Amino acids: CASSAWTTGETQYF.

As DNA, the CDR3 is TGTGCCAGCACCCCGGCAGGGGTGGGGAACACTGAAGCTTTCTTT. Translating gives CASTPAGVGNTEAFF. The V gene is TRBV3-1 (or the pseudogene TRBV3-2), the J gene TRBJ1-1; a weak D match, TRBD1 (6 bases). CDR3 size: 15 residues. Trimming took 7 bases from V and 1 from J, leaving 16 bases between them. CDR1 and CDR2 (germline): LGHDT, YNNKEL (reference sequence).

This chain links TRBV28 with TRBJ1-2, with no clear D. Germline V gene lookup returns CDR1 MDHEN and CDR2 SYDVKM. Trimming shortened V by 3 bases and J by 3 bases, and 14 bases separated the two germline ends. CDR3 length: 15 amino acids. This CDR3 is CASSFPFGVDYGYTF. CDR3 coding DNA: TGTGCCAGCAGTTTCCCTTTCGGGGTGGACTATGGCTACACCTTC.

The rearrangement joins TRBV18 to TRBJ2-1, with TRBD1 matching over 7 bases. V was clipped by 6 bases and J by 6 bases; unmatched bases: 8. CDR3 length: 14 residues. The germline CDR1 and CDR2 sequences are KGHSH and LQKENI. CDR3 region: CASSRQGKTNEQFF. CDR3 DNA sequence: TGTGCCAGCTCGCGACAGGGTAAGACCAATGAGCAGTTCTTC.

This chain connects TRBV18 to TRBJ2-7, with D possibly TRBD1 on 6 matching bases. The CDR3 consists of 14 residues. The germline gives CDR1 KGHSH, CDR2 LQKENI. Trimming removed 3 bases at V and 2 bases at J, with 11 bases between. CDR3 bases: TGTGCCAGCTCACCCGACAGGTGGGCCTACGAGCAGTACTTC. Residues: CASSPDRWAYEQYF. Complete variable domain (other parts from reference TRBV18 and TRBJ2-7): NAGVMQNPRHLVRRRGQEARLRCSPMKGHSHVYWYRQLPEEGLKFMVYLQKENIIDESGMPKERFSAEFPKEGPSILRIQQVVRGDSAAYFCASSPDRWAYEQYFGPGTRLTVT.

The chain recombines TRBV18 with TRBJ1-1; tentatively, D is TRBD1 (5 bases). CDR1 is KGHSH and CDR2 is LQKENI in the germline V gene. The V gene lost 3 bases and the J gene lost 1 base, with 15 bases spanning the gap. The CDR3 is 16 residues long. CDR3 sequence reads: CASSPRPREQNTEAFF. The DNA for the CDR3 is TGTGCCAGCTCACCGCGACCCAGGGAACAGAACACTGAAGCTTTCTTT.

The CDR3 sequence is CASSIGTGYGYTF. CDR3 sequence (DNA): TGTGCCAGTAGTATCGGGACAGGCTATGGCTACACCTTC. The gene calls are TRBV19 and TRBJ1-2, with 8 bases fitting TRBD1. Trimming at V came to 3 bases and at J to 4 bases, leaving 1 base not matched to a gene. Per the germline V gene, CDR1 is LNHDA and CDR2 is SQIVND (reference sequence). The length of the CDR3 is 13 residues.

CDR3 DNA sequence: TGTGCCAGCAGCTTAGCAGGACAATCCGGGGAGCTGTTTTTT. Residues: CASSLAGQSGELFF. The chain uses TRBV7-2 and TRBJ2-2; D may be TRBD1 (5 bases). From germline, CDR1 is SGHTA and CDR2 FQGNSA. The CDR3 totals 14 residues. Trimming removed 0 bases from V and 6 bases from J, with 8 bases in between.

This clone showed up just a few times. The chain links TRBV12-3 or TRBV12-4 to TRBJ2-1, with D perhaps TRBD2 (5 bases). The CDR3 length is 13 residues. V lost 6 bases and J 8 bases, leaving 14 bases between the germline ends. This chain's CDR3 is CASSLTRPDEQFF. Written as DNA, the CDR3 is TGTGCCAGCAGCCTTACTAGACCCGATGAGCAGTTCTTC.

V and J are TRBV9 and TRBJ2-1; a possible D gene is TRBD1 (6 bases). The CDR3 is 12 amino acids. Germline CDR1 and CDR2: SGDLS and YYNGEE. Trimming pared 3 bases from V and 16 bases from J, leaving 17 bases between. DNA for the CDR3: TGTGCCAGCAGCGGTCCAGGGGCAATCTACTTCTTC. Translation: CASSGPGAIYFF.